The entry that follows covers one TCR beta chain sequence. Its antigen is unknown. The data were obtained in a study of T cell responses to AZD1222 COVID-19 vaccine. General study results and limits: Researchers took repertoire samples only after the peak T cell response had come. Clonal diversity may have been underestimated, and the donors were mostly white British, with more females than males. There were vaccine-associated CD4 TCRs across spike, dominant at 160-218 and 743-854.

The study pooled second doses at about 4 or about 12 weeks. Trimming took off 7 bases at V and 6 bases at J, with 9 bases between the two ends. Germline CDR1 is SGHAT and CDR2 is FQNNGV. CDR3 length: 11 residues. Data came from immunoSEQ multiplex PCR; TCRdb stores just in-frame clones and leaves some out. The sample contains some 110,000 clones, more than 70% of which appear only once. V and J are TRBV11-2 and TRBJ1-2; D remains unclear. The material was peripheral blood, obtained 28 days after the second AZD1222 dose. The TCR was taken from an adult who received the AZD1222 COVID-19 vaccine. The CDR3 region has the DNA TGTGCCAGCATCGTCAGGAATGGCTACACCTTC. It is translated as CASIVRNGYTF.